Listed below are T cell receptor beta chains from one sample, sequenced in a study of T cell responses to AZD1222 COVID-19 vaccine. Only in-frame clones appear in the TCRdb table, and some are missing; sequencing was by immunoSEQ multiplex PCR. The sample comprises 90,000 to 150,000 clones, approximately 89% of which are singletons, and 4.5% to 6% rests with the top ten. The specimen was peripheral blood, collected on day 0 of AZD1222 vaccination. These receptors were collected from an adult in good health. Each CDR3 is given without its conserved first and last residue. The order of the fields is V gene, J gene, clone size, CDR3 protein. The listing skips clone size in some rows; elsewhere it reads once, few, many or a size class.

TRBV7-9	TRBJ2-5	.	ASSPPSLGETQY
TRBV3-1/TRBV3-2	TRBJ1-5	few	ASSHSGQIINQPQH
TRBV6-5	TRBJ1-1	few	ASSQYRGNTEAF
TRBV6-5	TRBJ1-5	.	ASSHPGDQPQH
TRBV7-3	TRBJ1-2	.	ASSSPGFLFYGYT
TRBV24-1	TRBJ2-3	.	ATSDFRAAGKTTDTQY
TRBV7-9	TRBJ1-4	.	ASSLGEGEKLF
TRBV7-3	TRBJ2-1	.	ASSLRQGSNEQF
TRBV4-3	TRBJ2-6	.	ASSQELSVSGANVLT
TRBV7-2	TRBJ2-7	once	ASSTNPGGSYEQY
TRBV7-3	TRBJ2-3	once	ASSSGQADTQY
TRBV12-2	TRBJ2-3	.	ASRMGQGYTQY
TRBV5-1	TRBJ2-7	.	ASSINRKAYEQY
TRBV15	TRBJ2-5	.	ATSRAQALGETQY
TRBV4-3	TRBJ2-1	.	ASSQVSQVDNEQF
TRBV7-2	TRBJ1-5	.	ASSFGTGGPQH
TRBV7-8	TRBJ2-3	.	ASSYFEFRSGGSSTDTQY
TRBV27	TRBJ1-2	.	ASSHVGNYGYT
TRBV12-3/TRBV12-4	TRBJ2-7	.	ASSFSAGGEQY
TRBV3-1/TRBV3-2	TRBJ1-4	.	ASSSRGSSTSKLF
TRBV5-4	TRBJ1-1	.	ASSSTDRGNTEAF
TRBV19	TRBJ1-4	.	ASSITGALNEKLF
TRBV6-2/TRBV6-3	TRBJ2-1	.	ASSSPRYNEQF
TRBV21-1	TRBJ1-4	.	ASSKGPSGTGIMYYEKLF
TRBV7-2	TRBJ2-6	.	ASSPSGGKGSGANVLT
TRBV24-1	TRBJ2-3	.	ATSDSGRGPSDTQY
TRBV10-2	TRBJ2-3	.	ASNRGGVDTQY
TRBV6-5	TRBJ2-7	.	ASNLDRAAYEQY
TRBV12-5	TRBJ2-7	few	ASGRGQGNEQY
TRBV21-1	TRBJ1-3	few	ASSNDSGNTIY
TRBV27	TRBJ2-1	.	ASSSGTGYEQF
TRBV19	TRBJ1-6	.	ASSTAIGSPLH
TRBV2	TRBJ1-1	once	ATTRAQNTEAF
TRBV6-2/TRBV6-3	TRBJ1-5	.	ASSKPLDPIYPRPQH
TRBV19	TRBJ1-1	few	ASSTRTGRFPNTEAF
TRBV29-1	TRBJ2-1	once	SAVAGGQNNEQF
TRBV5-1	TRBJ1-1	.	ASSSRMAEAF
TRBV6-5	TRBJ1-1	once	ASISIFLGSTEAF
TRBV3-1/TRBV3-2	TRBJ1-1	.	ASSPGRGTEAF
TRBV6-6	TRBJ1-4	.	ASRLSGTGEEKLF
TRBV12-5	TRBJ2-3	few	ASGPGTSGTDTQY
TRBV24-1	TRBJ2-5	.	ATSDYGAYPMGGTQY
TRBV6-5	TRBJ2-1	.	ASSYASTTHEQF
TRBV24-1	TRBJ2-3	.	ATGTSGGYRVDTQY
TRBV6-6	TRBJ1-1	once	ASSDPTNTEAF
TRBV21-1	TRBJ2-7	.	ASSKYGQGEFCEQY
TRBV2	TRBJ2-1	.	ASSPEPLPNEQF
TRBV5-8	TRBJ1-5	.	ASSPGQGGQPQH
TRBV2	TRBJ2-1	.	AYRGNNEQF
TRBV9	TRBJ2-2	.	ASSVEGYTGELF
TRBV6-5	TRBJ1-2	.	AGYYGTGNYGYT
TRBV7-8	TRBJ1-2	.	ASSFDSYGYT
TRBV4-1	TRBJ1-2	.	ASSPRDGYGYT